This T cell receptor beta chain emerged from a study of OX40 agonist ivuxolimab in advanced cancers. The length of the CDR3 is 14 residues. Trimming removed 0 bases at V and 0 bases at J, with 5 bases between. Germline CDR1 reads LGHNA; CDR2 reads YNFKEQ. The data were produced by immunoSEQ multiplex PCR, yet TCRdb's version contains in-frame clones alone and is incomplete. The table lists approximately 60,000 clones, more than 90% of them singletons. The sequence came from an adult with an advanced solid tumor such as melanoma, head and neck, liver or kidney cancer. The source was CD4+ or CD8+ T cells sorted from blood, collected in a trial of the OX40 agonist ivuxolimab. The rearrangement uses TRBV4-2 and TRBJ2-5; D unclear. CDR3 DNA sequence: TGTGCCAGCAGCCAAGACAGGAACCAAGAGACCCAGTACTTC. Translated: CASSQDRNQETQYF.